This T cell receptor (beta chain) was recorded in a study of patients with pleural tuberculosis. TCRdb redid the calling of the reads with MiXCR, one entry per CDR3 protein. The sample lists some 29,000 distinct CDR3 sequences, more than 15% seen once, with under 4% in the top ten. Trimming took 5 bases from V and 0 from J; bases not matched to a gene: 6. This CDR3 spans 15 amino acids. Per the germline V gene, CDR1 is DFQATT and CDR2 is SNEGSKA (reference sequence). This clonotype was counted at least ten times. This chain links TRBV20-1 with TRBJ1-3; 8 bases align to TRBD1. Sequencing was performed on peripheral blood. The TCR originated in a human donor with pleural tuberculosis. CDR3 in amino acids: CSAETGEASGNTIYF. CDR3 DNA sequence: TGCAGTGCTGAGACAGGGGAAGCCTCTGGAAACACCATATATTTT.